This T cell receptor (beta chain) originates from a study of blood T cell repertoires in COVID-19. In the study overall: COVID-19 samples, acute and convalescent, were from the United States, Italy and Spain.

This CDR3 spans 16 amino acids. Germline V gene lookup returns CDR1 KGHDR and CDR2 SFDVKD. J lost 2 bases, V lost 5 bases, and 7 bases had no gene match. Method: immunoSEQ multiplex PCR; TCRdb's copy keeps in-frame clones and lacks some. The table has 120,000 or so clones, about 85% seen once. In this sample, this clone turned up a few times. This clonotype originated in a human donor in a cohort sampled during active COVID-19. Sequencing was done on a sample of peripheral blood. This sequence joins TRBV24-1 and TRBJ2-5; 10 nucleotides match TRBD1. The CDR3 bases are TGTGCCACCAGTGTCGGTGGGACAGGGGAACAAGAGACCCAGTACTTC. Amino acid sequence: CATSVGGTGEQETQYF.